Following are 12 T cell receptor beta chains from one sample sequenced in a study of blood T cell repertoires in COVID-19. Assay used: immunoSEQ multiplex PCR; TCRdb lists only in-frame clones, some missing. The repertoire holds about 230,000 clones, with roughly 87% as singletons. Sequencing used PBMCs or T cells enriched from blood (not recorded which). The receptors originated from a man aged 30 to 39 who had recovered from COVID-19.

The chain recombines TRBV6-5 with TRBJ2-1, with TRBD2 identical over 8 bases. The CDR3 has 13 residues. V trimming: 8 bases; J trimming: 6 bases; junction bases outside the gene matches: 6. The germline V gene has CDR1 MNHEY and CDR2 SVGAGI. The chain's CDR3 is CASLEREFNEQFF. The CDR3 DNA sequence: TGTGCCAGCCTCGAGCGGGAGTTCAATGAGCAGTTCTTC.

V is TRBV5-6 and J is TRBJ1-2; 8 bases match TRBD1. The CDR3 spans 14 residues. Germline CDR1 SGHDT, CDR2 YYEEEE. The trim removed 4 bases at V and 7 bases at J, leaving 9 bases unmatched. The CDR3 loop is CASSDRGKWSGYTF. The CDR3 DNA follows: TGTGCCAGCAGCGACAGGGGAAAGTGGTCTGGCTACACCTTC.

The gene calls are TRBV5-1 and TRBJ2-3; D gene ambiguous. CDR1 is SGHRS, CDR2 YFSETQ, per germline. There are 14 residues in the CDR3. V lost 0 bases and J 2 bases, leaving 7 bases between the germline ends. The chain's CDR3 is CASSLGAPTDTQYF. The CDR3 DNA reads as TGCGCCAGCAGCTTGGGGGCCCCCACAGATACGCAGTATTTT.

The gene calls are TRBV11-3 and TRBJ1-1, with 7 bases fitting TRBD1. CDR1 and CDR2 from the germline V gene are SGHNT and YENEEA. Losses at the gene ends were 5 bases for V and 4 bases for J; bases not matched to a gene: 4. The CDR3 is made up of 13 amino acids. The CDR3 nucleotides read TGTGCCAGCAGCCAGGGGGTTGGCACTGAAGCTTTCTTT. Translated, it gives CASSQGVGTEAFF.

This rearrangement joins TRBV28 to TRBJ2-1, with TRBD2 identical over 9 bases. Germline V CDR1 and CDR2: MDHEN, SYDVKM. The CDR3 loop spans 13 amino acids. After removal of 7 bases from V and 10 bases from J, the junction contained 8 bases not matched to a gene. DNA for the CDR3: TGTGCCAGCAATAGAAGCGGGAGGCCGGAGCAGTTCTTC. This sequence encodes CASNRSGRPEQFF.

The V gene is TRBV30, the J gene TRBJ1-3; a possible D gene is TRBD1 (6 bases). The CDR3 is 14 amino acids. From germline, CDR1 is GTSNPN and CDR2 SVGIG (reference sequence). As DNA, the CDR3 is TGTGCATCGGACACAGGGAAGAGTGGAAACACCATATATTTT. Amino acid sequence: CASDTGKSGNTIYF.

The chain is built from TRBV5-1 and TRBJ2-7; TRBD1 agrees at 10 bases. Germline-derived CDR1 and CDR2 are SGHRS and YFSETQ. This CDR3 spans 15 amino acids. With V trimmed by 4 bases and J by 1 base, 5 bases remained unmatched. CDR3 sequence: CASSPTGGVSYEQYF. The CDR3 nucleotides are TGCGCCAGCAGCCCGACAGGGGGCGTTTCCTACGAGCAGTACTTC.

The CDR3 region is CASSQGAAGELFF. Written as DNA, the CDR3 is TGTGCCAGCAGCCAGGGGGCGGCCGGGGAGCTGTTTTTT. The chain employs TRBV6-5 and TRBJ2-2, with 8 bases fitting TRBD1. Trimming at V came to 6 bases and at J to 6 bases, leaving 3 bases not matched to a gene. The V gene's germline CDR1 is MNHEY and CDR2 SVGAGI. The CDR3 is 13 amino acids.

This CDR3 reads CASSIDGWRPSETQYF. DNA of the CDR3: TGTGCCAGTAGTATCGACGGTTGGAGGCCCTCAGAGACCCAGTACTTC. The chain recombines TRBV19 with TRBJ2-5, with a tentative D call TRBD2 (5 bases). With 3 bases removed from V and 4 bases from J, the gap between germline ends came to 18 bases. This CDR3 contains 16 residues. CDR1 and CDR2 (germline): LNHDA, SQIVND (reference sequence).

This clone came up a few times. In the same sample, other DNA sequences code for this CDR3. V usage is TRBV6-4 and J usage is TRBJ2-3; D ambiguous. The CDR3 has 13 amino acids. V was trimmed by 4 bases and J by 6 bases, leaving 11 bases between them. The germline gives CDR1 MRHNA, CDR2 SNTAGT. This CDR3 is CASSARSEDTQYF. The CDR3 bases are TGTGCCAGCAGTGCTAGGTCCGAGGATACGCAGTATTTT.

Details on this clone: At one end the junction does not follow the germline gene, possibly because of a read error. This chain links TRBV5-1 with TRBJ2-3; 14 bases line up with TRBD2. Germline CDR1 and CDR2: SGHRS and YFSETQ. The CDR3 sequence is 16 residues long. CDR3: CASSLGGTSGGQRGDF. The CDR3 DNA follows: TGCGCCAGCAGCTTGGGCGGGACTAGCGGGGGCCAAAGGGGGGATTTT.

The rearrangement joins TRBV30 to TRBJ1-1; possible D gene TRBD1, 6 bases. The ends were cut back, 5 bases at V and 0 bases at J, with 10 bases in the middle. The germline V gene has CDR1 GTSNPN and CDR2 SVGIG (reference sequence). This CDR3 is 13 amino acids long. Here the CDR3 reads CAWLGHLNTEAFF. CDR3 nucleotide sequence: TGTGCCTGGTTGGGACATTTGAACACTGAAGCTTTCTTT.